This T cell receptor (beta chain) was identified during a study of blood T cell repertoires in COVID-19 (TCRdb year 2020). About the study as a whole: Collaborator samples came from the United States, Italy and Spain and covered acute and convalescent phases of COVID-19. The material from the prospective study consisted of cDNA or gDNA derived from T cells, B-cell-depleted T cells, or PBMCs. Subjects who had been exposed to COVID-19, were actively infected with it, or had recovered from it provided the deeply sampled blood TCRbeta repertoires that made up the dataset. The repertoires were released in a freely available public database intended as a resource for research on the immune response to SARS-CoV-2. Samples came from the ongoing ImmuneRACE study (first 160 participants) plus 1,254 subjects from 6 global collaborators. Nearly every sample came with metadata listing a de-identified subject ID, COVID-19 status, age in years and sex. HLA class I and class II types, where available, came from metadata supplied by the sample provider rather than from assay-based typing.

On this clone itself: Its antigen is currently not known. The input lacks base qualities; no much larger clone sits a single base away.

TCRbeta CDR3 regions were amplified from genomic DNA by means of the immunoSEQ Assay, a bias-controlled multiplex PCR. Processing in the source paper ran as follows. The number of nucleated cells in each sample was estimated from the amplification of reference gene primers within the assay. To quantify the absolute abundance of each unique TCRbeta CDR3 rearrangement, sequence reads were collapsed and filtered. For each sample, productive Simpson clonality was calculated as the square root of Simpson's diversity index across productive rearrangements. The source is immuneACCESS, and TCRdb retained only in-frame sequences with V and J called. Part of the clones is not carried over; for the studies checked, unresolved V genes explain less than half of this, and the remainder is unexplained. V, J and clone size were drawn from that table, and D and trimming were deduced from the DNA. The sample data list about 180,000 clones, and around 80% of these were observed just once. The ten largest account for around 7% of the sample.

The cysteine opens and the phenylalanine closes a CDR3 of 18 amino acids. Kept here is only the CDR3 DNA, which spans 54 bases and is read in frame from base 1. Trimming at the junction amounts to 5 bases on V and 0 bases on J, and the germline ends lie 19 bases apart. Sequences LNHNV (CDR1) and YYDKDF (CDR2) are obtained from the germline V gene (reference sequence). What the research found in general, with its limitations: How much clinical and demographic metadata was included differed by source and by participant, and the metadata was provided uncurated.

Collaborating institutions collected whole blood in K2EDTA tubes following their own protocols. Collaborator samples were shipped for TCRbeta analysis as frozen whole blood, isolated PBMCs, or DNA extracted from either sample type. This clonotype was obtained from a human donor in a cohort sampled during active COVID-19. The chain is made from TRBV15 and TRBJ1-4, with no reliable assignment of the D segment. The specimen was peripheral blood. The sequenced DNA is TGTGCCACCAGCGGCACGGGAGTTTTCGCTGCAACTAATGAAAAACTGTTTTTT. Its product reads: CATSGTGVFAATNEKLFF.